This T cell receptor beta chain was profiled in a study of cytomegalovirus exposure and HLA in healthy donors (dated by TCRdb to between 2016 and 2019). For context, the study as a whole: The 670 or so repertoires of the first cohort and the 110 or so validation repertoires were produced on the same platform, according to a later analysis. The study aimed to test whether signatures of past pathogen exposure could be identified by cataloging public T cell receptors. Besides the first cohort of 666 subjects, a separate validation cohort made up of over 95 different subjects was used. The study combined high-throughput TCR immunosequencing, statistical association of individual TCRs with disease status, and machine learning to predict cytomegalovirus infection status.

The paper's findings and limits, for the study overall: Most TCR sequences were observed very rarely across donors, whereas some public TCRs were present in many individuals. The authors suggested that the approach could potentially be extended to other disease states and immunological phenotypes. A later analysis found that TCRs clustered in the first cohort also tended to co-occur in the roughly 120 validation repertoires, with roughly 95% of cluster scores above 0. In vitro tests confirmed that a few of the cytomegalovirus-associated TCR beta chains recognize cytomegalovirus antigens. Cytomegalovirus status was reported to be diagnosed by the classifier with high specificity and sensitivity in both the original and validation cohorts. A later analysis had no HLA typing for the validation cohort, so co-occurrence there was scored across all 110 or so repertoires. A total of about 180 TCR beta chains were listed by the study as associated with cytomegalovirus.

Receptor libraries were prepared by the immunoSEQ multiplex PCR assay. Under the source paper's analysis protocol: A statistical classification framework was developed to diagnose cytomegalovirus status using the catalog of TCR beta chain sequences. TCRdb mirrors the immuneACCESS table, restricted to in-frame sequences. Some clones are absent from its copies; in checked studies, under half trace to an unresolved V gene, and the reason for the others is unknown. V, J and clone size are taken as reported in that table, and D and trimming were inferred from the DNA itself. Within this sample are some 150,000 clones, with around nine tenths of them counted one time only. The ten largest account for less than 3% of the sample. On this clone: Its antigen is not yet known. It has no much larger one-base neighbor in the sample; base qualities were not kept.

Separate from the roughly 700-subject first cohort, the validation cohort of about 120 subjects was the group to which the donors belonged. The source of this sequence is a man younger than 35 in good health and CMV-seropositive. Sequencing used PBMCs.

The bases read TGTGCCAGCAGTTTATACGGGACAGGTAGCTACGAGCAGTACTTC. It translates to CASSLYGTGSYEQYF. Recombination linked TRBV27 to TRBJ2-7, with 8 bases in between that match TRBD1. In the germline V gene (reference sequence), CDR1 corresponds to MNHEY and CDR2 to SMNVEV. Its CDR3 holds 15 amino acids, cysteine through phenylalanine. Kept here is only the CDR3 DNA, which spans 45 bases and is read in frame from base 1. At the junction V is shortened by 1 base and J by 3 bases; bases outside the gene matches: 5.